The 2 T cell receptor beta chains below all came from one sample that was sequenced in a study of blood T cells in healthy people across ages. Sample-barcoded 5' priming and a J-beta primer mix drove a second PCR of about 6 to 12 cycles. From the 5' RACE reads, TCRdb called clonotypes with MiXCR, one entry per CDR3 protein. This sample has about 730,000 distinct CDR3 sequences, with 40% to 45% found just once. The sequencing input was blood. The receptors derive from a woman in her sixties in good health.

This clonotype appeared a few times. V gene TRBV5-1 combines with J gene TRBJ1-1, with D hard to call. This CDR3 spans 15 amino acids. The V and J ends lost 0 bases and 1 base respectively, with 10 bases between them. The germline V gene has CDR1 SGHRS and CDR2 YFSETQ. Here the CDR3 reads CASSLDPAANTEAFF. For the CDR3, the DNA is TGCGCCAGCAGCTTGGACCCCGCGGCGAACACTGAAGCTTTCTTT.

The J gene is TRBJ2-2, the V gene TRBV9; 8 bases fit TRBD2. The J segment lost 4 bases and the V segment lost 3 bases, leaving 8 bases of the junction unmatched. The CDR3 sequence is 16 residues long. Germline V lookup: CDR1 SGDLS, CDR2 YYNGEE. For the CDR3, the DNA is TGTGCCAGCAGCGACGAAGCGGGAGTAGTCACCGGGGAGCTGTTTTTT. This codes for CASSDEAGVVTGELFF. The full variable domain, rest sourced from reference TRBV9 and TRBJ2-2, is DSGVTQTPKHLITATGQRVTLRCSPRSGDLSVYWYQQSLDQGLQFLIQYYNGEERAKGNILERFSAQQFPDLHSELNLSSLELGDSALYFCASSDEAGVVTGELFFGEGSRLTVL.